A single sample is the source of the 16 T cell receptor beta chains below, sequenced in a study of beta chain features in type 1 diabetes. Overall study findings and caveats: Type 1 diabetes patients had moderately but significantly shorter TCRB CDR3s in all four CD4+ subsets.

No antigens are known for them. Expressed TCRB transcripts were sequenced, since all the RNA that had been isolated was reverse transcribed. Libraries were prepared by immunoSEQ multiplex PCR; TCRdb keeps only in-frame clonotypes and omits some of them. The sample gives some 370,000 clones, 9.6% of which show up once; around 0.66% is in the top ten. Specimen: central memory CD4+ T cells from blood. The origin of the receptors is a young man with type 1 diabetes.

V and J are TRBV6-6 and TRBJ2-5; TRBD1 or TRBD2 may be the D gene (7 bases each). This CDR3 contains 15 residues. V lost 6 bases to trimming and J lost 4 bases, with 18 bases between them. Germline V gene data show CDR1 as MNHNY and CDR2 as SVGAGI (reference sequence). The CDR3 here is CASRRREQGGETQYF. As DNA, the CDR3 is TGTGCCAGCAGAAGGCGGGAGCAGGGGGGAGAGACCCAGTACTTC.

The chain links TRBV27 to TRBJ2-5, with 9 bases aligning to TRBD1. Unmatched junction bases numbered 25, after V lost 9 bases and J lost 5 bases. CDR3 size: 19 residues. Per germline, CDR1 MNHEY and CDR2 SMNVEV (reference sequence). The CDR3 bases are TGTGCCAGACACTTAGTTTGGGATCCTCCGGGACAGGGTGGCGAGACCCAGTACTTC. Translation gives CARHLVWDPPGQGGETQYF.

The chain uses TRBV28 and TRBJ2-5; D is perhaps TRBD1 (5 bases). The CDR3 sequence is 13 residues long. In germline, CDR1 is MDHEN, CDR2 SYDVKM. V was shortened by 6 bases and J by 2 bases, with 10 bases between the two germline ends. The CDR3 DNA reads TGTGCCAGCAGGCGTCAGGGACAAGAGACCCAGTACTTC. It specifies CASRRQGQETQYF.

This clone was found a few times. The V and J genes are TRBV4-2 and TRBJ1-1, with a tentative D call TRBD1 (5 bases). Germline V CDR1 and CDR2: LGHNA, YNFKEQ. V gave up 5 bases and J gave up 3 bases, with 19 bases separating them. The CDR3 consists of 16 residues. CDR3 sequence reads: CASSLLMPGTDTEAFF. The CDR3, as DNA: TGTGCCAGCAGCTTGTTAATGCCGGGGACGGACACTGAAGCTTTCTTT.

This chain joins TRBV19 and TRBJ2-2, with 9 positions matching TRBD2. CDR1 and CDR2 (germline): LNHDA, SQIVND (reference sequence). Trimming at V came to 4 bases and at J to 5 bases, leaving 8 bases not matched to a gene. The CDR3 contains 16 residues. CDR3 sequence: CASSKVGLAGTGELFF. CDR3 nucleotide sequence: TGTGCCAGTAGTAAGGTGGGACTAGCAGGTACCGGGGAGCTGTTTTTT.

This clone was counted a few times. The V call is TRBV6-5, the J call TRBJ2-5, with a tentative D call TRBD1 (5 bases). This CDR3 has 14 residues. V lost 5 bases and J 4 bases, leaving 14 bases between the germline ends. CDR1 MNHEY and CDR2 SVGAGI come from the germline V gene. The CDR3 DNA reads as TGTGCCAGCAGTCCAACACAGGTTGCAGAGACCCAGTACTTC. Protein: CASSPTQVAETQYF.

The rearrangement uses TRBV6-5 and TRBJ1-2; no clear D gene. CDR3 size: 15 residues. Germline V lookup: CDR1 MNHEY, CDR2 SVGAGI. Deletions cut 4 bases from V and 3 bases from J, with 15 bases between. The CDR3 bases are TGTGCCAGCAGTTCGTGGACGTCCTCGGACTATGGCTACACCTTC. This codes for CASSSWTSSDYGYTF.

A remark on this clone: An end of the junction does not agree with germline; a read error may underlie this. This chain uses TRBV6-1 with TRBJ2-2; D gene ambiguous. Germline lookup yields CDR1 MNHNS and CDR2 SASEGT. The CDR3 spans 19 residues. DNA for the CDR3: TGTGCCAGTAGTGGCCCTAGGATCTATCAACCCCTTGGTTCCGGGGAGCTGTTTTTT. Its translation: CASSGPRIYQPLGSGELFF.

This chain joins TRBV5-4 and TRBJ2-1, with 15 bases fitting TRBD2. The CDR3 has 16 amino acids. V dropped 4 bases and J dropped 7; count of bases not matched to a gene: 6. Germline V gene data show CDR1 as SGHNT and CDR2 as YYREEE (reference sequence). The CDR3 DNA sequence: TGTGCCAGCAGCCTTATTGGGACTAGCGGGAGGAATGAGCAGTTCTTC. Protein sequence: CASSLIGTSGRNEQFF.

Only a few counts were recorded for this clone. The chain links TRBV28 to TRBJ2-1, with 8 bases matching TRBD2. Trimming cost V 2 bases and J 2 bases; bases outside gene matches: 5. Germline lookup yields CDR1 MDHEN and CDR2 SYDVKM. The CDR3 consists of 16 residues. The CDR3 DNA follows: TGTGCCAGCAGTTTACGGGGGGGGATCGCCTACAATGAGCAGTTCTTC. This translates into CASSLRGGIAYNEQFF.

The chain joins TRBV7-3 to TRBJ2-3; 9 nucleotides agree with TRBD1. CDR1 is SGHTA and CDR2 is FQGTGA in the germline V gene. With V trimmed by 5 bases and J by 10 bases, 19 bases remained unmatched. The length of the CDR3 is 17 residues. CDR3 protein: CASSLKGGGQGNSPQYF. CDR3 DNA sequence: TGTGCCAGCAGCCTAAAGGGTGGGGGACAGGGAAATAGTCCGCAGTATTTT.

This clone appeared a few times. The chain joins TRBV2 to TRBJ2-5; D is unresolved. With 7 bases removed from V and 7 bases from J, the gap between germline ends came to 13 bases. There are 12 residues in the CDR3. Germline loops: CDR1 SNHLY, CDR2 FYNNEI. The CDR3 DNA reads as TGTGCCAGCACCTGGGCCCTGGGGACCCAGTACTTC. The encoded protein is CASTWALGTQYF. Full variable domain (rest looked up from reference TRBV2 and TRBJ2-5): EPEVTQTPSHQVTQMGQEVILRCVPISNHLYFYWYRQILGQKVEFLVSFYNNEISEKSEIFDDQFSVERPDGSNFTLKIRSTKLEDSAMYFCASTWALGTQYFGPGTRLLVL.

J is TRBJ2-7 and V is TRBV6-6; D call uncertain. The length of the CDR3 is 14 residues. V was cut by 6 bases and J by 5 bases, with 17 bases left in between. Germline-derived CDR1 and CDR2 are MNHNY and SVGAGI (reference sequence). This chain's CDR3 is CASSRAEPANEQYF. Here the CDR3 DNA reads TGTGCCAGCAGCCGAGCAGAACCTGCTAACGAGCAGTACTTC.

This clone was picked up a small number of times. It is unclear where the CDR3 begins or ends on the DNA, so no DNA is shown, and the CDR3 is as TCRdb lists it. The chain recombines TRBV21-1 with TRBJ1-1; the table's TRBD1 call for D was not verified on the DNA. TRBV21-1 is a listed pseudogene. Termini included, the CDR3 measures 17 amino acids. CDR3 residues: CASSKVGQGAWGTEAFF.

The gene calls are TRBV19 and TRBJ2-1; D gene ambiguous. CDR3 length: 14 residues. The germline V gene has CDR1 LNHDA and CDR2 SQIVND (reference sequence). V was clipped by 3 bases and J by 1 base, with 7 bases between them. CDR3 residues: CASSILESYNEQFF. The CDR3, as DNA: TGTGCCAGTAGTATCCTAGAGTCCTACAATGAGCAGTTCTTC.

This clone was recorded a few times. J is TRBJ2-5 and V is TRBV15; a weak D match, TRBD2 (5 bases). CDR3 length: 14 amino acids. Trimming took 3 bases from V and 8 from J, leaving 16 bases between them. CDR1 and CDR2 from the germline V gene are LNHNV and YYDKDF (reference sequence). CDR3: CATSSSDFVKTQYF. The CDR3, as DNA: TGTGCCACCAGCAGCTCGGACTTCGTTAAAACCCAGTACTTC.